The 27 T cell receptor beta chains below were found in one sample sequenced in a study of siplizumab effects on memory and regulatory T cells. Using immunoSEQ multiplex PCR, the repertoire was profiled, and TCRdb retains in-frame clones only, with some absent. This table holds about 100,000 clones, around nine tenths found once. Sequenced input: CD4+ T cells sorted from blood. These receptors were obtained from a human donor in good health.

The chain recombines TRBV18 with TRBJ1-4; D is unresolved. The CDR3 spans 14 residues. The germline CDR1 and CDR2 sequences are KGHSH and LQKENI. Trimming cost V 3 bases and J 6 bases, with 11 bases left between them. The CDR3 nucleotides are TGTGCCAGCTCACCTCTTATAGGTTATGAAAAACTGTTTTTT. It yields the protein CASSPLIGYEKLFF.

This sequence joins TRBV4-1 and TRBJ2-7, with D possibly matching TRBD2 (5 bases). The CDR3 runs 12 residues. Trimming removed 8 bases from V and 1 base from J, with 9 bases in between. Germline V gives CDR1 MGHRA, CDR2 YSYEKL. The chain's CDR3 is CASGSGSYEQYF. CDR3 nucleotides: TGCGCCAGCGGGAGTGGATCCTACGAGCAGTACTTC.

This clone was detected only once. The chain joins TRBV27 to TRBJ2-6; D not resolved. The CDR3 is 13 residues long. Trimming removed 2 bases at V and 2 bases at J, with 1 base between. CDR1 and CDR2 from the germline V gene are MNHEY and SMNVEV (reference sequence). CDR3 coding DNA: TGTGCCAGCAGTTTAGCTGGGGCCAACGTCCTGACTTTC. Translated: CASSLAGANVLTF.

The chain is built from TRBV28 and TRBJ1-1, with 7 positions matching TRBD1. This CDR3 contains 15 residues. Germline values: CDR1 MDHEN, CDR2 SYDVKM. Trimming cost V 6 bases and J 0 bases; bases outside gene matches: 7. The CDR3 DNA sequence: TGTGCCAGCAGAATAGCGGGACAGATGAACACTGAAGCTTTCTTT. Translation: CASRIAGQMNTEAFF.

The table lists this clone with a count of one. V gene TRBV11-2 combines with J gene TRBJ2-5; 10 bases map to TRBD2. The CDR3 length is 19 residues. The V and J ends lost 5 bases and 2 bases, in that order; junction bases with no gene match: 17. Germline V gives CDR1 SGHAT, CDR2 FQNNGV. The CDR3 region has the DNA TGTGCCAGCAGCGCAAGCGGGAGGGCCTCTCCTCAACAGCAAGAGACCCAGTACTTC. It yields the protein CASSASGRASPQQQETQYF.

V gene TRBV6-5 combines with J gene TRBJ2-5; D gene uncertain. Germline values: CDR1 MNHEY, CDR2 SVGAGI. This CDR3 comprises 14 residues. Trimming took 0 bases from V and 1 from J, leaving 6 bases between them. The CDR3 protein is CASSYSPIQETQYF. The CDR3 bases are TGTGCCAGCAGTTACTCGCCGATCCAAGAGACCCAGTACTTC.

The chain joins TRBV19 to TRBJ2-1; D unclear. Trimming stripped 8 bases from V and 0 bases from J, with 8 bases between. CDR3 length equals 13 residues. CDR1 and CDR2 (germline): LNHDA, SQIVND (reference sequence). The CDR3 spells CASRPDSYNEQFF. CDR3 nucleotide sequence: TGTGCCAGTCGCCCTGACTCCTACAATGAGCAGTTCTTC.

The chain uses TRBV19 and TRBJ1-2; 7 bases agree with TRBD1. Trimming removed 5 bases from V and 4 bases from J; junction bases left unmatched: 10. This CDR3 has 15 residues. Germline-derived CDR1 and CDR2 are LNHDA and SQIVND (reference sequence). The CDR3 coding sequence is TGTGCCAGTAGTCCCCGGGACAGCCGTCTCTATGGCTACACCTTC. It translates to CASSPRDSRLYGYTF. Full variable domain (outside the CDR3, taken from reference TRBV19 and TRBJ1-2): DGGITQSPKYLFRKEGQNVTLSCEQNLNHDAMYWYRQDPGQGLRLIYYSQIVNDFQKGDIAEGYSVSREKKESFPLTVTSAQKNPTAFYLCASSPRDSRLYGYTFGSGTRLTVV.

The chain joins TRBV6-1 to TRBJ2-4; the D is unclear. The V end lost 2 bases, the J end lost 2 bases, and 4 bases lay between the germline ends. Germline loops: CDR1 MNHNS, CDR2 SASEGT. The CDR3 extends over 13 amino acids. The chain's CDR3 is CASSESPKNIQYF. CDR3 nucleotides: TGTGCCAGCAGTGAATCCCCCAAAAACATTCAGTACTTC.

The rearrangement links TRBV27 to TRBJ1-5; D gene uncertain. The V gene's germline CDR1 is MNHEY and CDR2 SMNVEV (reference sequence). V lost 2 bases and J 0 bases, leaving 17 bases between the germline ends. This CDR3 contains 18 residues. The CDR3 nucleotides are TGTGCCAGCAGTTTACGGGTGTCTTCAGACGATAGCAATCAGCCCCAGCATTTT. Translated, it gives CASSLRVSSDDSNQPQHF.

The V and J genes are TRBV19 and TRBJ1-5; the match to TRBD1 covers 8 bases. CDR3 length equals 14 residues. The V gene's germline CDR1 is LNHDA and CDR2 SQIVND (reference sequence). J lost 6 bases, V lost 6 bases, and 7 bases had no gene match. The CDR3 protein is CASSRRGRFQPQHF. CDR3 in DNA: TGTGCCAGTAGCCGCAGGGGGCGTTTTCAGCCCCAGCATTTT.

This chain connects TRBV7-8 to TRBJ2-1; possibly TRBD2 for D (7 bases). The ends were cut back, 1 base at V and 0 bases at J, with 16 bases in the middle. The germline V gene encodes CDR1 SGHVS and CDR2 FQNEAQ. This CDR3 comprises 18 residues. The CDR3 loop reads CASSLGNRGGSSYNEQFF. CDR3 nucleotide sequence: TGTGCCAGCAGCTTAGGTAATAGGGGGGGGAGCTCCTACAATGAGCAGTTCTTC. The full variable domain, in which reference TRBV7-8 and TRBJ2-1 provide the parts outside the CDR3, is GAGVSQSPRYKVAKRGQDVALRCDPISGHVSLFWYQQALGQGPEFLTYFQNEAQLDKSGLPSDRFFAERPEGSVSTLKIQRTQQEDSAVYLCASSLGNRGGSSYNEQFFGPGTRLTVL.

In its sample, this clone was seen once. J is TRBJ2-2 and V is TRBV7-9, with D possibly matching TRBD2 (5 bases). The CDR3 contains 13 residues. Germline CDR1 is SEHNR and CDR2 is FQNEAQ (reference sequence). V lost 2 bases to trimming and J lost 6 bases, with 7 bases between them. The CDR3 is CASSLKLAGELFF. DNA for the CDR3: TGTGCCAGCAGCTTAAAACTAGCCGGGGAGCTGTTTTTT.

This chain joins TRBV27 and TRBJ1-2; TRBD1 matches 8 bases. The CDR3 runs 13 residues. The J segment lost 8 bases and the V segment lost 5 bases, leaving 7 bases of the junction unmatched. In germline, CDR1 is MNHEY, CDR2 SMNVEV (reference sequence). CDR3 in amino acids: CASSPWTGSGYTF. The CDR3 DNA reads as TGTGCCAGCAGTCCGTGGACAGGGAGCGGCTACACCTTC.

In this sample, this clone turned up once. The chain employs TRBV9 and TRBJ2-7; D remains unclear. The ends were cut back, 3 bases at V and 0 bases at J, with 10 bases in the middle. In germline, CDR1 is SGDLS, CDR2 YYNGEE. The CDR3 is 14 amino acids. The CDR3 sequence: CASSASHGSYEQYF. CDR3 in DNA: TGTGCCAGCAGCGCCTCCCACGGCTCCTACGAGCAGTACTTC.

The chain recombines TRBV4-1 with TRBJ1-5, with D possibly being TRBD1 (6 bases). V was cut by 0 bases and J by 3 bases, with 12 bases left in between. The CDR3 runs to 16 residues. Germline V CDR1 and CDR2: MGHRA, YSYEKL. CDR3 loop: CASSQEHGTHNQPQHF. The CDR3 bases are TGCGCCAGCAGCCAAGAACATGGGACACACAATCAGCCCCAGCATTTT.

This clone showed up just a few times. The chain is built from TRBV5-8 and TRBJ2-1; D unresolved. Germline V gene data show CDR1 as SGHTS and CDR2 as YDEGEE. Trimming removed 4 bases at V and 13 bases at J, with 15 bases between. The CDR3 spans 12 residues. The CDR3 spells CASSLRTWKQFF. DNA for the CDR3: TGTGCCAGCAGCCTGAGGACCTGGAAACAGTTCTTC.

This clone was observed once. This sequence joins TRBV6-1 and TRBJ2-7; no definite D call. CDR1 and CDR2 (germline): MNHNS, SASEGT. The CDR3 covers 12 residues. Trimming took 8 bases from V and 3 from J, leaving 11 bases between them. The CDR3 spells CASGDGYYEQYF. For the CDR3, the DNA is TGTGCCAGCGGAGACGGATACTACGAGCAGTACTTC.

The chain recombines TRBV19 with TRBJ1-4; D is possibly TRBD1 (5 bases). V was clipped by 1 base and J by 3 bases, with 18 bases between them. The CDR3 has 18 amino acids. Germline CDR1 and CDR2: LNHDA and SQIVND (reference sequence). The CDR3 nucleotides are TGTGCCAGTAGTATAGGGGGACGGCGCCGGCATTCTAATGAAAAACTGTTTTTT. This translates into CASSIGGRRRHSNEKLFF.

The chain joins TRBV5-1 to TRBJ2-5; the D gene is possibly TRBD2 (5 bases). The length of the CDR3 is 17 residues. Germline V gene data show CDR1 as SGHRS and CDR2 as YFSETQ. V was cut by 0 bases and J by 7 bases, with 22 bases left in between. Here the CDR3 reads CASSLGPLNTLRGTQYF. The CDR3 DNA is TGCGCCAGCAGCTTGGGACCTTTAAACACTCTCCGGGGGACCCAGTACTTC.

This rearrangement joins TRBV11-2 to TRBJ2-3, with D unresolved. The ends were cut back, 8 bases at V and 1 base at J, with 13 bases in the middle. CDR3 length: 14 residues. CDR1 is SGHAT and CDR2 is FQNNGV in the germline V gene. The CDR3 is CASGTRWGTDTQYF. The CDR3 bases are TGTGCCAGCGGAACTCGATGGGGCACAGATACGCAGTATTTT.

J is TRBJ1-2 and V is TRBV29-1; D uncertain. Trimming took 4 bases from V and 5 from J, leaving 20 bases between them. Germline V gene data show CDR1 as SQVTM and CDR2 as ANQGSEA. The CDR3 loop spans 15 amino acids. The CDR3 reads CSVAGRALSLYGYTF. For the CDR3, the DNA is TGCAGCGTTGCTGGACGGGCGCTTAGTTTATATGGCTACACCTTC. The full variable domain, completed using reference TRBV29-1 and TRBJ1-2, is SAVISQKPSRDICQRGTSLTIQCQVDSQVTMMFWYRQQPGQSLTLIATANQGSEATYESGFVIDKFPISRPNLTFSTLTVSNMSPEDSSIYLCSVAGRALSLYGYTFGSGTRLTVV.

The chain combines TRBV6-6 with TRBJ2-1; D possibly uses TRBD1 or TRBD2 (5 bases each). Trimming shortened V by 4 bases and J by 7 bases, and 14 bases separated the two germline ends. This CDR3 is built from 14 residues. Looked up from germline, CDR1 is MNHNY and CDR2 is SVGAGI (reference sequence). CDR3 in amino acids: CASSSTGGRNEQFF. The CDR3 bases are TGTGCCAGCAGTTCAACAGGAGGTAGGAATGAGCAGTTCTTC.

The chain combines TRBV28 with TRBJ2-1; the D is unclear. The germline CDR1 and CDR2 sequences are MDHEN and SYDVKM. Trimming left V 5 bases short and J 5 bases short, with 10 bases between. The CDR3 sequence is 13 residues long. CDR3 bases: TGTGCCAGCAGTATTCAACCGAACAATGAGCAGTTCTTC. Translated: CASSIQPNNEQFF.

The rearrangement joins TRBV7-9 to TRBJ1-1; no reliable D call. Deletions cut 1 base from V and 2 bases from J, with 11 bases between. The germline V gene has CDR1 SEHNR and CDR2 FQNEAQ (reference sequence). CDR3 length: 15 residues. The CDR3 loop reads CASSLETAANTEAFF. For the CDR3, the DNA is TGTGCCAGCAGCTTAGAAACGGCGGCTAACACTGAAGCTTTCTTT.

This chain joins TRBV5-1 and TRBJ2-1, with 8 bases that match TRBD1. The CDR3 totals 16 residues. Germline CDR1 and CDR2: SGHRS and YFSETQ. V lost 4 bases to trimming and J lost 8 bases; unmatched junction nucleotides: 14. The CDR3 DNA reads TGCGCCAGCAGCGGGACCCGGGACAGGAGTCCCCATGAGCAGTTCTTC. Translating it yields CASSGTRDRSPHEQFF.

V gene TRBV19 combines with J gene TRBJ1-5, with D unresolved. CDR3 length: 14 residues. Per germline, CDR1 LNHDA and CDR2 SQIVND (reference sequence). The V end was cut by 3 bases, the J end by 4 bases, with 10 bases between. DNA for the CDR3: TGTGCCAGTAGTATCGAAGGCAGGAATCAGCCCCAGCATTTT. As protein: CASSIEGRNQPQHF.